Below are 18 T cell receptor beta chains sequenced from a single sample in a study of lymphopenia after photon versus proton radiotherapy. Some clones are missing from TCRdb's copy, which holds only in-frame ones; the method was immunoSEQ multiplex PCR. The table includes approximately 160,000 clones, approximately 90% detected once. The sample in question was peripheral blood, obtained from a patient treated with photon-based radiotherapy. Receptors were obtained from a man between 45 and 60 years old with gastric cancer.

The J gene is TRBJ2-7, the V gene TRBV7-5; the listed D gene, TRBD2, was not tested against the DNA. TRBV7-5 is shown as a pseudogene. This CDR3 has 16 amino acids. CDR3 sequence (DNA): TGTGTCAGAAGCTTAGTAGCCGGACGGGGAACCTACGAGCAGTACTTC. Its protein is CVRSLVAGRGTYEQYF.

The chain links TRBV9 to TRBJ1-2; 7 nucleotides agree with TRBD1. The length of the CDR3 is 13 residues. V lost 4 bases and J lost 3; bases outside the gene matches: 3. The germline gives CDR1 SGDLS, CDR2 YYNGEE. The CDR3 reads CASSPDRDYGYTF. CDR3 DNA: TGTGCCAGCAGCCCCGACAGGGACTATGGCTACACCTTC.

Here the CDR3 DNA reads TGTGCCAGTAGTTTGACTAGCGGAGCATACGAGCAGTACTTC. This encodes CASSLTSGAYEQYF. This sequence joins TRBV19 and TRBJ2-7; 9 bases are shared with TRBD2. Germline lookup yields CDR1 LNHDA and CDR2 SQIVND (reference sequence). The CDR3 runs 14 residues. The V gene end was trimmed by 5 bases and the J gene end by 4 bases; junction bases not matched to a gene: 6.

The chain couples TRBV6-1 to TRBJ2-4; D remains ambiguous. Germline V gives CDR1 MNHNS, CDR2 SASEGT. CDR3 length: 15 amino acids. Trimming cost V 8 bases and J 1 base, with 15 bases left between them. Here the CDR3 reads CASHQWRLAKNIQYF. The CDR3 DNA follows: TGTGCCAGCCATCAATGGCGGTTGGCCAAAAACATTCAGTACTTC.

The chain carries TRBV19 and TRBJ1-5, with TRBD1 as a possible D gene (6 bases). Trimming removed 5 bases at V and 3 bases at J, with 11 bases between. CDR1 is LNHDA and CDR2 is SQIVND in the germline V gene (reference sequence). The CDR3 covers 14 residues. CDR3: CASSLRDNNQPQHF. DNA for the CDR3: TGTGCCAGTAGTCTACGGGACAACAATCAGCCCCAGCATTTT.

The chain's CDR3 is CASSYSGDLAFGYTF. In DNA, the CDR3 is TGTGCCAGCAGTTACTCGGGGGATCTGGCCTTTGGCTACACCTTC. V and J are TRBV6-6 and TRBJ1-2; D perhaps matches TRBD1 (5 bases). The CDR3 totals 15 residues. V gave up 0 bases and J gave up 7 bases, with 15 bases separating them. The germline gives CDR1 MNHNY, CDR2 SVGAGI (reference sequence).

V is TRBV15 and J is TRBJ1-1; no firm D call. The V gene's germline CDR1 is LNHNV and CDR2 YYDKDF (reference sequence). Trimming left V 2 bases short and J 10 bases short, with 20 bases between. The CDR3 spans 15 residues. CDR3 loop: CATSRSPNMETGAFF. The CDR3 DNA reads as TGTGCCACCAGCAGATCTCCCAACATGGAAACGGGAGCTTTCTTT.

The rearrangement uses TRBV5-1 and TRBJ2-1; TRBD2 agrees at 11 bases. The CDR3 is 16 residues long. V trimming: 4 bases; J trimming: 8 bases; junction bases outside the gene matches: 11. Germline V gives CDR1 SGHRS, CDR2 YFSETQ. The CDR3 bases are TGCGCCAGCAGCCCACCTACTAGCGGGAGAGGCTATGAGCAGTTCTTC. Encoded protein: CASSPPTSGRGYEQFF.

The gene calls are TRBV5-4 and TRBJ1-4, with TRBD1 matching over 8 bases. With 2 bases clipped from V and 7 bases from J, the junction kept 7 bases outside the gene matches. Per germline, CDR1 SGHNT and CDR2 YYREEE (reference sequence). CDR3 length equals 15 residues. The CDR3 coding sequence is TGTGCCAGCAGCTTCGGACAGGGAAGGGGTGAAAAACTGTTTTTT. Amino acids: CASSFGQGRGEKLFF.

J is TRBJ2-2 and V is TRBV4-1; 13 bases are shared with TRBD2. V shed 5 bases, J shed 7 bases, and the junction held 7 bases outside the gene matches. The CDR3 totals 16 residues. Germline-derived CDR1 and CDR2 are MGHRA and YSYEKL. The CDR3 sequence is CASSSRLAGGGGELFF. The CDR3, as DNA: TGCGCCAGCAGCTCTAGACTAGCGGGAGGCGGCGGGGAGCTGTTTTTT.

The chain uses TRBV14 and TRBJ2-7; TRBD1 matches 7 bases. Germline lookup yields CDR1 SGHDN and CDR2 FVKESK. The ends lost 3 bases at V and 2 bases at J; junction bases unmatched: 10. There are 16 residues in the CDR3. The CDR3 loop is CASSQLDRFGTYEQYF. The CDR3 bases are TGTGCCAGCAGCCAGTTGGACAGGTTCGGAACCTACGAGCAGTACTTC.

V and J are TRBV7-8 and TRBJ2-3; no reliable D call. With 6 bases removed from V and 4 bases from J, the gap between germline ends came to 11 bases. Germline-derived CDR1 and CDR2 are SGHVS and FQNEAQ. CDR3 length equals 13 residues. CDR3 residues: CASRHASADTQYF. In DNA, the CDR3 is TGTGCCAGCAGACACGCTTCTGCAGATACGCAGTATTTT. The complete variable domain, with remaining parts taken from reference TRBV7-8 and TRBJ2-3, reads GAGVSQSPRYKVAKRGQDVALRCDPISGHVSLFWYQQALGQGPEFLTYFQNEAQLDKSGLPSDRFFAERPEGSVSTLKIQRTQQEDSAVYLCASRHASADTQYFGPGTRLTVL.

The V and J genes are TRBV6-5 and TRBJ1-4; perhaps TRBD1 as D (6 bases). The V and J ends lost 7 bases and 7 bases respectively, with 16 bases between them. Germline loops: CDR1 MNHEY, CDR2 SVGAGI. This CDR3 has 14 amino acids. Written as DNA, the CDR3 is TGTGCCAGCAAACGGCAGGGGAAGGCTGAAAAACTGTTTTTT. Amino acid sequence: CASKRQGKAEKLFF.

The chain combines TRBV9 with TRBJ2-5, with 12 positions matching TRBD1. The CDR3 runs 15 residues. Germline loops: CDR1 SGDLS, CDR2 YYNGEE. V lost 4 bases, J lost 4 bases, and 5 bases stayed unmatched. CDR3 nucleotide sequence: TGTGCCAGCAGCTCGGGACAGGGGGCGCGAGAGACCCAGTACTTC. Translated, it gives CASSSGQGARETQYF.

This clone is a singleton in its sample. The chain has TRBV28 and TRBJ1-4; D remains ambiguous. The CDR3 covers 13 residues. V was shortened by 4 bases and J by 4 bases, with 7 bases between the two germline ends. CDR1 and CDR2 (germline): MDHEN, SYDVKM. The CDR3 region has the DNA TGTGCCAGCAGTTGGCAGAATAATGAAAAACTGTTTTTT. Its translation: CASSWQNNEKLFF. Drawing the rest from reference TRBV28 and TRBJ1-4, the complete variable domain is DVKVTQSSRYLVKRTGEKVFLECVQDMDHENMFWYRQDPGLGLRLIYFSYDVKMKEKGDIPEGYSVSREKKERFSLILESASTNQTSMYLCASSWQNNEKLFFGSGTQLSVL.

The J gene is TRBJ1-5, the V gene TRBV6-5, with 8 bases matching TRBD1. The CDR3 extends over 15 amino acids. Germline assignment: CDR1 MNHEY and CDR2 SVGAGI. J gave up 6 bases and V 2 bases, and 6 bases lay outside the gene matches. CDR3 amino acids: CASSYLRGPGQPQHF. As DNA, the CDR3 is TGTGCCAGCAGTTACCTCAGGGGGCCCGGTCAGCCCCAGCATTTT.

This chain connects TRBV6-1 to TRBJ2-7; 8 nucleotides line up with TRBD2. J was trimmed by 3 bases and V by 4 bases; bases with no gene match: 5. CDR3 length equals 14 residues. CDR1 and CDR2 from the germline V gene are MNHNS and SASEGT. The CDR3 region has the DNA TGTGCCAGCAGTGCACTAGCGGTGGTCTACGAGCAGTACTTC. Amino acid sequence: CASSALAVVYEQYF.

V gene TRBV10-3 combines with J gene TRBJ1-2; D perhaps matches TRBD1 (6 bases). The CDR3 totals 16 residues. Trimming cost V 5 bases and J 4 bases, with 20 bases left between them. The germline V gene encodes CDR1 ENHRY and CDR2 SYGVKD. The CDR3 is CAISQMPDRPIYGYTF. In DNA, the CDR3 is TGTGCCATCAGTCAGATGCCAGACAGGCCAATCTATGGCTACACCTTC.